This is a list of T cell receptor beta chains from one sample in a study of T cells in Graves' hyperthyroidism and ophthalmopathy. In TCRdb, the multiplex PCR reads were re-called with MiXCR into one record per CDR3 protein. The profile shows under 400,000 distinct CDR3 sequences, roughly 17% of them singletons. The sample comprised blood. Receptor source: a man aged 25-40 years with Graves' hyperthyroidism. Each CDR3 is given with its conserved first and last residue. Each record gives: V gene, CDR3 protein.

TRBV11-2,CASSFSGRAYGANVLTF
TRBV5-1,CASTYFGQGDNSPLHF
TRBV6-1,CASRQGVYGYTF
TRBV6-6,CASSYSWGEVDGYTF
TRBV2,CASIGTASNQPQHF
TRBV27,CASSSASSYNEQFF
TRBV7-2,CASSLGGPGETQYF
TRBV5-1,CASSGTGTGVSYEQYF
TRBV7-2,CASSQLTSSIGELFF
TRBV2,CARPETEQMNTEAFF
TRBV2,CASSETGYGYTF
TRBV27,CASSFRTSGRGWAYEQYF
TRBV4-1,CASSRAGESYNEQFF
TRBV11-2,CASSLDTGANSPLHF
TRBV20-1,CSASKGLPYGYTF
TRBV29-1,CSVVSQLRGRGDEQFF